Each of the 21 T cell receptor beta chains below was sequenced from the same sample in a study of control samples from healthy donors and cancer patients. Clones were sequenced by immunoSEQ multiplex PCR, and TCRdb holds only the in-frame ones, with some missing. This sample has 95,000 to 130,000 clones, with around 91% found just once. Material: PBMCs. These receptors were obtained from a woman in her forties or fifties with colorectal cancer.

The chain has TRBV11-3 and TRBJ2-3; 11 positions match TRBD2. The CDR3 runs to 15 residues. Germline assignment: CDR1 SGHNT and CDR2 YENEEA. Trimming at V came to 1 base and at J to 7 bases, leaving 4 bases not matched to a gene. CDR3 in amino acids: CASSLGSGGANTQYF. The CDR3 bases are TGTGCCAGCAGCTTAGGTAGCGGGGGGGCAAATACGCAGTATTTT.

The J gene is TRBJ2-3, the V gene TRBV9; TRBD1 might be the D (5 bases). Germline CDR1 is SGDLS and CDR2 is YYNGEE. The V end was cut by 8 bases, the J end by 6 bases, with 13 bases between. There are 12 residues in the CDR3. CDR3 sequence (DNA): TGTGCCAGTTCGAGTCAGGGCGATACGCAGTATTTT. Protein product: CASSSQGDTQYF.

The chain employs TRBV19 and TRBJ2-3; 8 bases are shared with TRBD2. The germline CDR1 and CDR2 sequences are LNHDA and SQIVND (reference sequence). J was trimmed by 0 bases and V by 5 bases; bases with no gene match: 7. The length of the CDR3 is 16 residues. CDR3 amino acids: CASSAPVAGSTDTQYF. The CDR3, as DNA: TGTGCCAGTAGTGCACCGGTAGCGGGGAGCACAGATACGCAGTATTTT.

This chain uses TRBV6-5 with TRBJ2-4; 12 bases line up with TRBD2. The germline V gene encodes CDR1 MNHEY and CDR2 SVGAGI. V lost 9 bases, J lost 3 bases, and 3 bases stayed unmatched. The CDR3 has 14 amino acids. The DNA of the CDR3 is TGTGCCAGTTCTAGCGGGGGGGGCAAAAACATTCAGTACTTC. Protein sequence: CASSSGGGKNIQYF.

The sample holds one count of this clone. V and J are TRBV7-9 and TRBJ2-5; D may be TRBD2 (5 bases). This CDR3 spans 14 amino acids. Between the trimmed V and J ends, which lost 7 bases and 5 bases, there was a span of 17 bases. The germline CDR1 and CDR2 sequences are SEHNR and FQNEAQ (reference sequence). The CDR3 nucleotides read TGTGCCAGCATCCGGGGTGGGAGTTCCGAGACCCAGTACTTC. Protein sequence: CASIRGGSSETQYF.

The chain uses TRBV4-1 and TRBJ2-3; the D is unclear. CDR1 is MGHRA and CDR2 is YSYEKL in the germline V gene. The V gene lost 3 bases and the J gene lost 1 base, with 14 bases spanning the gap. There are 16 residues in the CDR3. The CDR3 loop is CASSQTQSDGTDTQYF. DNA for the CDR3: TGCGCCAGCAGCCAGACTCAATCGGACGGCACAGATACGCAGTATTTT.

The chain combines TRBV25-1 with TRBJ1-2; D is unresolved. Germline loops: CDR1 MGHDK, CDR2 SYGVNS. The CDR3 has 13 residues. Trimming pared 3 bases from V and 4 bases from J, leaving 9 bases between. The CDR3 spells CASSDRTFYGYTF. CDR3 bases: TGTGCCAGCAGTGACAGGACCTTCTATGGCTACACCTTC.

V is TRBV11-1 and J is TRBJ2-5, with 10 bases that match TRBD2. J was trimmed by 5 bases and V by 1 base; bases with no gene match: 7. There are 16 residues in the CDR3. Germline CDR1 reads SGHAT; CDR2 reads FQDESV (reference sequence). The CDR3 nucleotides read TGTGCCAGCAGCTTAGACCCGAGCGGGAGGGTTGAGACCCAGTACTTC. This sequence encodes CASSLDPSGRVETQYF.

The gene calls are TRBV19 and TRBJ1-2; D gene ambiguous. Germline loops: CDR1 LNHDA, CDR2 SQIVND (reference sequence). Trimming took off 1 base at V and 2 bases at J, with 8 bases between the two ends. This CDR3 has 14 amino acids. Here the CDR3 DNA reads TGTGCCAGTAGTATAGCCCCCGTCAACTATGGCTACACCTTC. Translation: CASSIAPVNYGYTF.

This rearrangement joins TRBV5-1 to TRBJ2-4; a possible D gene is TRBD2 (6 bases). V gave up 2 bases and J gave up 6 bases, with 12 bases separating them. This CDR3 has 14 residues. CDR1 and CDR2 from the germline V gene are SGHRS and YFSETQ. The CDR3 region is CASSFGTSTNIQYF. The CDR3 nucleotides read TGCGCCAGCAGCTTCGGGACTTCCACAAACATTCAGTACTTC.

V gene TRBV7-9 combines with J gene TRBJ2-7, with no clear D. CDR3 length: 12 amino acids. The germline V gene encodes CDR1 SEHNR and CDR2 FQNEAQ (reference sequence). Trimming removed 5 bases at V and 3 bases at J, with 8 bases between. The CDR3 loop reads CASSPESYEQYF. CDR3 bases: TGTGCCAGCAGCCCGGAGAGCTACGAGCAGTACTTC. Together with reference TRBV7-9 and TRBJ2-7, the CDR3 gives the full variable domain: DTGVSQNPRHKITKRGQNVTFRCDPISEHNRLYWYRQTLGQGPEFLTYFQNEAQLEKSRLLSDRFSAERPKGSFSTLEIQRTEQGDSAMYLCASSPESYEQYFGPGTRLTVT.

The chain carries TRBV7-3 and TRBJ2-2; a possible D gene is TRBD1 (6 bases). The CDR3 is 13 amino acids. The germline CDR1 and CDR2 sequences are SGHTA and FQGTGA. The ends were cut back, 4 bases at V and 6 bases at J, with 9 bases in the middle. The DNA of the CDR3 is TGTGCCAGCAGCTCGGACAGCGCCGGGGAGCTGTTTTTT. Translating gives CASSSDSAGELFF.

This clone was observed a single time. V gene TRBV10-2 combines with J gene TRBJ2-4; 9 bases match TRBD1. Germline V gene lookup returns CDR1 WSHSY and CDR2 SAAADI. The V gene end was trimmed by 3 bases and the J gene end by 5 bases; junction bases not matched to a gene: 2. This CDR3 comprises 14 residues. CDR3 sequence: CASSEQGAQNIQYF. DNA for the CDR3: TGCGCCAGCAGTGAACAGGGGGCCCAAAACATTCAGTACTTC.

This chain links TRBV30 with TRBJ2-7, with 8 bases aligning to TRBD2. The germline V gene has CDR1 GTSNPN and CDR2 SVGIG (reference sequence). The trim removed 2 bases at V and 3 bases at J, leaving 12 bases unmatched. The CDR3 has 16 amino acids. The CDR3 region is CAWSTPRLASYYEQYF. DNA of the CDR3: TGTGCCTGGAGTACGCCCCGACTAGCGTCATACTACGAGCAGTACTTC.

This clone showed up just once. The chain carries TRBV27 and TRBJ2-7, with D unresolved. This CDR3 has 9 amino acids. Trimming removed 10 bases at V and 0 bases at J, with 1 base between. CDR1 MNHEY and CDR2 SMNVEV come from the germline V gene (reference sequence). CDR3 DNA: TGTGCCACCTCCTACGAGCAGTACTTC. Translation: CATSYEQYF.

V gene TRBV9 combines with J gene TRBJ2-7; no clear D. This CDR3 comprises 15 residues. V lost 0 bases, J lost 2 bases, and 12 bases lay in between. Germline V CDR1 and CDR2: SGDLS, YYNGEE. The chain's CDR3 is CASSVGQGSTYEQYF. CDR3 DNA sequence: TGTGCCAGCAGCGTAGGGCAAGGGTCTACCTACGAGCAGTACTTC.

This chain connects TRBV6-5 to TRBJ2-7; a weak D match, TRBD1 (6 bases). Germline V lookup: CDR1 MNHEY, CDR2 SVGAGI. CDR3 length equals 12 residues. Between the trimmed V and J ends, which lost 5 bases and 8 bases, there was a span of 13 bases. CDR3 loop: CASSQQGVQQYF. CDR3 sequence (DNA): TGTGCCAGCAGTCAACAGGGAGTCCAGCAGTACTTC.

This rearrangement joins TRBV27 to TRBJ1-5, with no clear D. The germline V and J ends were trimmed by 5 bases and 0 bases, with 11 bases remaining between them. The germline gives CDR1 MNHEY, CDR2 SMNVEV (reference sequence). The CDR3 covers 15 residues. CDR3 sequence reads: CASSPLGDSNQPQHF. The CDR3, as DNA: TGTGCCAGCAGTCCCCTCGGTGATAGCAATCAGCCCCAGCATTTT.

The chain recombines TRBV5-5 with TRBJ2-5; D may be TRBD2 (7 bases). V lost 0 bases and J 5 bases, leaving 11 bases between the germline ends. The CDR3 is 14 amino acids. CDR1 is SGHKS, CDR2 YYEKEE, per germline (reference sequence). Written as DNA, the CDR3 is TGTGCCAGCAGCTTGGCGGGGGGCGTCGAGACCCAGTACTTC. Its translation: CASSLAGGVETQYF.

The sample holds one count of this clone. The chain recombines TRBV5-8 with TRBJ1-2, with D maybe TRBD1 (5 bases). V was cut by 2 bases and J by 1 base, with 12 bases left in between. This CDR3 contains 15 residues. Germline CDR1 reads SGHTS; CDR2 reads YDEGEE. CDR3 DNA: TGTGCCAGCAGCTTAGGACTACAGGTTAACTATGGCTACACCTTC. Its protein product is CASSLGLQVNYGYTF.

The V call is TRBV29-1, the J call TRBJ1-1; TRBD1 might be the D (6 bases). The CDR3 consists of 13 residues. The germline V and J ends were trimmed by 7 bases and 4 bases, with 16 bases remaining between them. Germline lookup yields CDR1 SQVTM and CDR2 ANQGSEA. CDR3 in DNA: TGCAGCGCACGAGACCGACAGGCCACTGAAGCTTTCTTT. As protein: CSARDRQATEAFF.